This entry lists 21 T cell receptor beta chains sequenced from one sample in a study of post-analysis software for immune sequencing data. No antigen is known for these receptors. Whole-study results and caveats: TRBV5-6, TRBV5-1 and TRBV20-1 were among roughly 5 TRBV segments more frequent in patients than controls.

TCR beta libraries were prepared from cDNA with unique molecular identifiers. TCRdb re-called the PCR reads with MiXCR, one entry per CDR3 protein. In the table there are a few hundred thousand distinct CDR3 sequences, approximately 34% of which are singletons. Sequenced input: blood. The source is a girl between 5 and 17 years old with multiple sclerosis.

This clonotype was detected a few times. This clone may be a read error of a much larger clone one base away. The chain carries TRBV6-5 and TRBJ1-2, with TRBD1 matching over 8 bases. CDR1 and CDR2 from the germline V gene are MNHEY and SVGAGI. The CDR3 extends over 15 amino acids. CDR3 in DNA: TGTGCCAGCAGTGTGGGACAGGCTATCTTCTATGGCCACACCTTC. The encoded protein is CASSVGQAIFYGHTF.

This sequence joins TRBV29-1 and TRBJ2-2; D call uncertain. Germline CDR1 and CDR2: SQVTM and ANQGSEA. The CDR3 totals 13 residues. The V and J ends lost 7 bases and 0 bases respectively, with 9 bases between them. The CDR3 loop reads CSGATSNTGELFF. The CDR3 DNA sequence: TGCAGCGGGGCCACCTCGAACACCGGGGAGCTGTTTTTT.

This clonotype was seen more than once but under ten times. The J gene is TRBJ1-1, the V gene TRBV5-1, with D possibly being TRBD1 (5 bases). Germline CDR1 and CDR2: SGHRS and YFSETQ. The CDR3 has 14 residues. Deletions cut 1 base from V and 2 bases from J, with 9 bases between. The CDR3 DNA reads TGCGCCAGCAGCTTGCCAGGGCGAAACACTGAAGCTTTCTTT. Translated, it gives CASSLPGRNTEAFF.

Remarks on this clonotype: This may stem from a read error, because a much larger clone lies one nucleotide away. The chain carries TRBV12-3 or TRBV12-4 and TRBJ1-2; no clear D gene. This CDR3 has 13 amino acids. V was clipped by 2 bases and J by 6 bases, with 10 bases between them. The DNA of the CDR3 is TGTGCCAGCAGTTTAAGGAGTTGCGATGGCTACACCTTC. It is translated as CASSLRSCDGYTF.

This clonotype was detected many times. The rearrangement links TRBV5-1 to TRBJ2-5, with D tentatively TRBD1 (6 bases). Germline CDR1 SGHRS, CDR2 YFSETQ. The V gene lost 4 bases and the J gene lost 5 bases, with 15 bases spanning the gap. There are 14 residues in the CDR3. The CDR3 nucleotides read TGCGCCAGCAGCCCTCAGGGGCCTTGGGAGACCCAGTACTTC. Translated: CASSPQGPWETQYF. The variable domain in full, with the rest retrieved from reference TRBV5-1 and TRBJ2-5, is KAGVTQTPRYLIKTRGQQVTLSCSPISGHRSVSWYQQTPGQGLQFLFEYFSETQRNKGNFPGRFSGRQFSNSRSEMNVSTLELGDSALYLCASSPQGPWETQYFGPGTRLLVL.

This clonotype occurred many times. CDR3 region: CASRKDSKYEQYF. The CDR3 coding sequence is TGTGCCAGCCGTAAGGACAGTAAGTACGAGCAGTACTTC. The V and J genes are TRBV28 and TRBJ2-7, with D perhaps matching TRBD1 (6 bases). CDR1 is MDHEN, CDR2 SYDVKM, per germline. V was shortened by 8 bases and J by 4 bases, with 15 bases between the two germline ends. The CDR3 is 13 residues long.

This clonotype turned up a few times. The V gene is TRBV4-1, the J gene TRBJ2-1; D not resolved. The CDR3 sequence is 15 residues long. Germline V CDR1 and CDR2: MGHRA, YSYEKL. V was clipped by 6 bases and J by 0 bases, with 12 bases between them. The CDR3, as DNA: TGCGCCAGCAGTAGAGATCAGAGCTCCTACAATGAGCAGTTCTTC. Translating gives CASSRDQSSYNEQFF.

This clonotype was recorded at least ten times. The V call is TRBV5-6, the J call TRBJ2-1, with D uncertain. V lost 7 bases, J lost 12 bases, and 14 bases lay in between. This CDR3 has 11 residues. CDR1 and CDR2 (germline): SGHDT, YYEEEE. The CDR3 nucleotides are TGTGCCAGCGGAGAAGTCGAAGGGCAGTTCTTC. Protein: CASGEVEGQFF.

This clonotype was seen ten or more times. The rearrangement joins TRBV28 to TRBJ1-1; 7 bases are shared with TRBD1. The CDR3 extends over 13 amino acids. V lost 8 bases and J lost 5; bases outside the gene matches: 8. Germline CDR1 reads MDHEN; CDR2 reads SYDVKM. The CDR3 reads CASGRQGGTEAFF. DNA of the CDR3: TGTGCCAGCGGGCGCCAGGGGGGTACTGAAGCTTTCTTT.

Ten or more counts support this clonotype. The chain recombines TRBV6-5 with TRBJ2-3, with 12 positions matching TRBD2. The CDR3 covers 16 residues. Germline CDR1 and CDR2: MNHEY and SVGAGI. V trimming: 6 bases; J trimming: 10 bases; junction bases outside the gene matches: 14. CDR3 region: CASSTTWASGRDAQYF. CDR3 bases: TGTGCCAGCAGCACAACTTGGGCTAGCGGGAGGGATGCGCAGTATTTT.

This clonotype was seen a handful of times. CDR3 sequence: CASSQPGGVNTIYF. CDR3 DNA: TGTGCCAGCAGCCAACCAGGGGGCGTAAACACCATATATTTT. The rearrangement uses TRBV12-3 or TRBV12-4 and TRBJ1-3; TRBD1 agrees at 8 bases. The trim removed 6 bases at V and 6 bases at J, leaving 7 bases unmatched. There are 14 residues in the CDR3.

This clonotype appeared many times. This chain links TRBV7-9 with TRBJ2-3, with 7 positions matching TRBD1. The CDR3 loop spans 15 amino acids. V lost 5 bases to trimming and J lost 2 bases; unmatched junction nucleotides: 7. The germline V gene has CDR1 SEHNR and CDR2 FQNEAQ (reference sequence). The CDR3 DNA reads as TGTGCCAGCAGCACCCCGGGACAGTCCACAGATACGCAGTATTTT. Translated, it gives CASSTPGQSTDTQYF.

This chain connects TRBV27 to TRBJ2-3; D unclear. The CDR3 is 15 amino acids. Trimming took 7 bases from V and 1 from J, leaving 15 bases between them. CDR1 is MNHEY, CDR2 SMNVEV, per germline (reference sequence). The DNA of the CDR3 is TGTGCCAGCACCTTTGACCCAAGAGGCACAGATACGCAGTATTTT. It translates to CASTFDPRGTDTQYF.

This clonotype was counted at least ten times. The rearrangement links TRBV3-1 to TRBJ1-2, with a tentative D call TRBD1 (6 bases). Germline V gene lookup returns CDR1 LGHDT and CDR2 YNNKEL (reference sequence). V lost 1 base and J 3 bases, leaving 9 bases between the germline ends. The CDR3 sequence is 14 residues long. This CDR3 reads CASSQGTEYYGYTF. CDR3 DNA: TGTGCCAGCAGCCAAGGGACAGAGTACTATGGCTACACCTTC. The full variable domain, in which reference TRBV3-1 and TRBJ1-2 provide the parts outside the CDR3, is DTAVSQTPKYLVTQMGNDKSIKCEQNLGHDTMYWYKQDSKKFLKIMFSYNNKELIINETVPNRFSPKSPDKAHLNLHINSLELGDSAVYFCASSQGTEYYGYTFGSGTRLTVV.

This clonotype came up a few times. The chain carries TRBV14 and TRBJ2-2; possibly TRBD2 for D (7 bases). Trimming shortened V by 0 bases and J by 5 bases, and 13 bases separated the two germline ends. The CDR3 length is 16 residues. Looked up from germline, CDR1 is SGHDN and CDR2 is FVKESK. As DNA, the CDR3 is TGTGCCAGCAGCCAAGACTCGGGGGGCTGGACCGGGGAGCTGTTTTTT. This gives the protein CASSQDSGGWTGELFF.

This clonotype was seen at least ten times. The CDR3 DNA is TGCAGTGTCGGGGCCGGGACAGGGAACGAGCAGTACTTC. Its translation is CSVGAGTGNEQYF. The chain joins TRBV20-1 to TRBJ2-7; TRBD1 aligns across 9 bases. V lost 7 bases, J lost 5 bases, and 9 bases stayed unmatched. The germline V gene has CDR1 DFQATT and CDR2 SNEGSKA (reference sequence). The CDR3 loop spans 13 amino acids.

This clonotype was seen only a few times. V usage is TRBV7-2 and J usage is TRBJ1-5; the D is unclear. This CDR3 is built from 17 residues. The V end was cut by 5 bases, the J end by 1 base, with 18 bases between. The germline gives CDR1 SGHTA, CDR2 FQGNSA. This chain's CDR3 is CASSPSTSWLSNQPQHF. Here the CDR3 DNA reads TGTGCCAGCAGCCCTAGCACCTCTTGGCTGAGCAATCAGCCCCAGCATTTT.

Many counts were recorded for this clonotype. The rearrangement links TRBV20-1 to TRBJ2-1; 7 nucleotides align to TRBD2. V shed 5 bases, J shed 3 bases, and the junction held 4 bases outside the gene matches. The CDR3 loop spans 13 amino acids. Germline loops: CDR1 DFQATT, CDR2 SNEGSKA (reference sequence). The DNA of the CDR3 is TGCAGTGCTGCCCGGGGGGTCTACAATGAGCAGTTCTTC. Translation gives CSAARGVYNEQFF.

Concerning this clonotype itself: Just one base apart from a much larger clone, this may be a read error. The J gene is TRBJ2-1, the V gene TRBV20-1; 7 bases match TRBD1. Germline CDR1 reads DFQATT; CDR2 reads SNEGSKA (reference sequence). J gave up 1 base and V 8 bases, and 8 bases lay outside the gene matches. CDR3 length: 14 residues. The CDR3 sequence is CSSPQGPSYNEQFF. The CDR3 nucleotides read TGCAGTTCCCCACAGGGGCCATCCTACAATGAGCAGTTCTTC.

The rearrangement joins TRBV20-1 to TRBJ1-5, with D unclear. V lost 1 base and J 0 bases, leaving 7 bases between the germline ends. Germline-derived CDR1 and CDR2 are DFQATT and SNEGSKA (reference sequence). The CDR3 spans 14 residues. CDR3 nucleotide sequence: TGCAGTGCTAGAGCAGAGTATAGCAATCAGCCCCAGCATTTT. Translated, it gives CSARAEYSNQPQHF.

Comment on this clonotype: Compared with germline, one end of the junction differs, possibly owing to a read error. This chain links TRBV7-2 with TRBJ1-6, with a tentative D call TRBD1 (5 bases). This CDR3 spans 15 amino acids. CDR1 and CDR2 from the germline V gene are SGHTA and FQGNSA. CDR3 region: CASSPQGGVASPRHF. The DNA for the CDR3 is TGTGCCAGCAGCCCCCAGGGAGGGGTTGCTTCACCCCGCCACTTT.